Each of the 30 T cell receptor beta chains below was sequenced from the same sample in a study of blood T cells in healthy people across ages. A J-beta primer mix and a sample-barcoded 5' primer were used in a second PCR of about 7 to 12 cycles. TCRdb re-called the 5' RACE reads through MiXCR, storing one row per CDR3 protein. The sample has some 710,000 distinct CDR3 sequences; approximately 22% are singletons. Sequenced input: blood. These receptor sequences come from a man in his 70s in good health.

As DNA, the CDR3 is TGTGCCAGCACCCAGATGGGGGGGGCCCCGAATGAGCAGTTCTTC. It yields the protein CASTQMGGAPNEQFF. The rearrangement uses TRBV6-5 and TRBJ2-5; D may be TRBD2 (7 bases). The DNA end is more similar to TRBJ2-1, so the J call may be wrong. In germline, CDR1 is MNHEY, CDR2 SVGAGI. This CDR3 has 15 residues.

In its sample, this clonotype was seen a few times. V is TRBV7-6 and J is TRBJ1-2; possible D gene TRBD1, 6 bases. CDR3 length: 15 amino acids. Trimming pared 5 bases from V and 2 bases from J, leaving 15 bases between. Germline-derived CDR1 and CDR2 are SGHVS and FNYEAQ. The CDR3, as DNA: TGTGCCAGCAGCCTCAACGCGGGGGGCAACTATGGCTACACCTTC. Translating gives CASSLNAGGNYGYTF.

The V and J genes are TRBV6-2 or TRBV6-3 and TRBJ2-6; tentatively, D is TRBD2 (5 bases). The germline V gene has CDR1 MNHEY and CDR2 SVGEGT. The length of the CDR3 is 18 residues. V shed 1 base and J shed 0 bases, with 13 bases lying between them. This CDR3 is CASSYLGLRGSGANVLTF. For the CDR3, the DNA is TGTGCCAGCAGTTACTTAGGCCTCCGGGGCTCTGGGGCCAACGTCCTGACTTTC.

This chain links TRBV5-1 with TRBJ1-1; tentative D call: TRBD1 (5 bases). The CDR3 sequence is 14 residues long. V was shortened by 4 bases and J by 1 base, with 11 bases between the two germline ends. Germline V gene lookup returns CDR1 SGHRS and CDR2 YFSETQ. The CDR3 DNA reads as TGCGCCAGCAGCGAACAGGCGCCGAACACTGAAGCTTTCTTT. Amino acids: CASSEQAPNTEAFF.

The chain recombines TRBV5-1 with TRBJ2-3; D perhaps matches TRBD2 (6 bases). Germline CDR1 and CDR2: SGHRS and YFSETQ. V gave up 0 bases and J gave up 4 bases, with 12 bases separating them. The CDR3 runs 15 residues. CDR3 DNA sequence: TGCGCCAGCAGCTTGGTGGCTAGCGAGGCAGATACGCAGTATTTT. The encoded protein is CASSLVASEADTQYF.

This clonotype has a handful of counts. The chain employs TRBV6-6 and TRBJ2-7, with D possibly matching TRBD1 (5 bases). Germline CDR1 reads MNHNY; CDR2 reads SVGAGI (reference sequence). The CDR3 contains 12 residues. Trimming removed 8 bases from V and 7 bases from J, with 15 bases in between. This chain's CDR3 is CASADTTHEQYF. The CDR3 region has the DNA TGTGCCAGCGCGGACACCACACATGAGCAGTACTTC.

This clonotype was observed a few times. The chain has TRBV20-1 and TRBJ1-3, with D possibly being TRBD1 (6 bases). Germline assignment: CDR1 DFQATT and CDR2 SNEGSKA (reference sequence). The ends were cut back, 3 bases at V and 2 bases at J, with 11 bases in the middle. The CDR3 runs to 14 residues. The CDR3 reads CSASRGETGNTIYF. The CDR3 DNA reads as TGCAGTGCTAGCAGGGGAGAGACTGGAAACACCATATATTTT.

A few counts support this clonotype. V usage is TRBV27 and J usage is TRBJ2-6; the D gene is possibly TRBD1 (5 bases). CDR3 length equals 15 residues. The V gene lost 4 bases and the J gene lost 4 bases, with 11 bases spanning the gap. CDR1 MNHEY and CDR2 SMNVEV come from the germline V gene (reference sequence). DNA of the CDR3: TGTGCCAGCAGTTCCAGGGTACTAGGGGCCAACGTCCTGACTTTC. It translates to CASSSRVLGANVLTF. The variable domain in full, completed from reference TRBV27 and TRBJ2-6, reads EAQVTQNPRYLITVTGKKLTVTCSQNMNHEYMSWYRQDPGLGLRQIYYSMNVEVTDKGDVPEGYKVSRKEKRNFPLILESPSPNQTSLYFCASSSRVLGANVLTFGAGSRLTVL.

In this sample, this clonotype turned up a few times. The chain is built from TRBV30 and TRBJ1-6, with D possibly TRBD1 on 6 matching bases. Germline CDR1 reads GTSNPN; CDR2 reads SVGIG (reference sequence). The CDR3 totals 15 residues. The ends were cut back, 0 bases at V and 8 bases at J, with 14 bases in the middle. The CDR3 here is CAWSVPDSHDSPLHF. The CDR3 nucleotides read TGTGCCTGGAGTGTACCGGACAGCCATGATTCACCCCTCCACTTT.

This clonotype was counted a few times. The genes are TRBV10-2 and TRBJ2-5; D ambiguous. V was pared by 4 bases and J by 5 bases, with 11 bases between. The CDR3 loop spans 13 amino acids. Germline values: CDR1 WSHSY, CDR2 SAAADI. CDR3 nucleotides: TGCGCCAGCAGTGCTCAGTTAACGGAGACCCAGTACTTC. Its protein is CASSAQLTETQYF.

This clonotype turned up a few times. The rearrangement uses TRBV19 and TRBJ1-1; TRBD1 agrees at 8 bases. The CDR3 extends over 16 amino acids. From germline, CDR1 is LNHDA and CDR2 SQIVND (reference sequence). V shed 5 bases and J 0 bases; nucleotides not matched to a gene: 8. The CDR3 reads CASSPYRGAMNTEAFF. As DNA, the CDR3 is TGTGCCAGTAGTCCGTACAGGGGGGCGATGAACACTGAAGCTTTCTTT. Based on the CDR3 plus reference TRBV19 and TRBJ1-1, the full variable domain is DGGITQSPKYLFRKEGQNVTLSCEQNLNHDAMYWYRQDPGQGLRLIYYSQIVNDFQKGDIAEGYSVSREKKESFPLTVTSAQKNPTAFYLCASSPYRGAMNTEAFFGQGTRLTVV.

This clonotype was detected only a few times. This chain links TRBV7-8 with TRBJ2-5; a weak D match, TRBD1 (6 bases). The CDR3 runs to 12 residues. V lost 3 bases to trimming and J lost 11 bases, with 13 bases between them. Germline V gene sequence: CDR1 SGHVS, CDR2 FQNEAQ. The chain's CDR3 is CASSLLGGEQYF. Here the CDR3 DNA reads TGTGCCAGCAGCTTGTTAGGGGGAGAGCAGTACTTC.

The CDR3 loop reads CSAPPLGSGGGDTQYF. CDR3 DNA sequence: TGCAGTGCCCCCCCGTTGGGTAGCGGGGGTGGAGATACGCAGTATTTT. J is TRBJ2-3 and V is TRBV20-1; 9 bases align to TRBD2. CDR1 DFQATT and CDR2 SNEGSKA come from the germline V gene (reference sequence). The CDR3 sequence is 16 residues long. Trimming at V came to 6 bases and at J to 5 bases, leaving 15 bases not matched to a gene.

V usage is TRBV18 and J usage is TRBJ1-5, with 7 bases fitting TRBD1. The CDR3 contains 14 residues. Losses at the gene ends were 5 bases for V and 4 bases for J; bases not matched to a gene: 5. Per germline, CDR1 KGHSH and CDR2 LQKENI. The CDR3 protein is CASSSTGENQPQHF. CDR3 in DNA: TGTGCCAGCTCATCAACAGGGGAGAATCAGCCCCAGCATTTT.

There are a few counts of this clonotype. J is TRBJ2-5 and V is TRBV5-1, with D possibly being TRBD2 (5 bases). Germline loops: CDR1 SGHRS, CDR2 YFSETQ. The CDR3 is 15 residues long. V was cut by 2 bases and J by 4 bases, with 15 bases left in between. In DNA, the CDR3 is TGCGCCAGCAGCTTTATGCCTTTCAGCGGAGAGACCCAGTACTTC. Its translation: CASSFMPFSGETQYF. The full variable domain, in which reference TRBV5-1 and TRBJ2-5 provide the parts outside the CDR3, is KAGVTQTPRYLIKTRGQQVTLSCSPISGHRSVSWYQQTPGQGLQFLFEYFSETQRNKGNFPGRFSGRQFSNSRSEMNVSTLELGDSALYLCASSFMPFSGETQYFGPGTRLLVL.

This clonotype was recorded many times. V and J are TRBV9 and TRBJ1-2; the D gene is possibly TRBD1 (6 bases). V gave up 0 bases and J gave up 6 bases, with 6 bases separating them. The length of the CDR3 is 12 residues. Germline loops: CDR1 SGDLS, CDR2 YYNGEE. CDR3 amino acids: CASSVDRDGYTF. The CDR3 bases are TGTGCCAGCAGCGTAGACAGGGATGGCTACACCTTC.

The V gene is TRBV7-8, the J gene TRBJ2-1, with 9 positions matching TRBD2. CDR1 is SGHVS, CDR2 FQNEAQ, per germline. This CDR3 region has 15 residues. The junction had 6 bases not matched to a gene; V was cut back by 3 bases and J by 6 bases. CDR3 DNA: TGTGCCAGCAGCTTGTGGACTAGCGCGAGCAATGAGCAGTTCTTC. Translating gives CASSLWTSASNEQFF.

This chain links TRBV20-1 with TRBJ2-3; perhaps TRBD2 as D (6 bases). The CDR3 sequence is 14 residues long. CDR1 is DFQATT and CDR2 is SNEGSKA in the germline V gene (reference sequence). Trimming removed 1 base from V and 9 bases from J, with 17 bases in between. As DNA, the CDR3 is TGCAGTGCTAGAGGCGATGGCGGGATAACCACGCAGTATTTT. Protein sequence: CSARGDGGITTQYF.

The chain links TRBV6-5 to TRBJ2-5; a possible D gene is TRBD1 (5 bases). Germline V lookup: CDR1 MNHEY, CDR2 SVGAGI. CDR3 length: 15 amino acids. V shed 4 bases and J shed 2 bases, with 14 bases lying between them. The CDR3 reads CASSLAGAVQETQYF. In DNA, the CDR3 is TGTGCCAGCAGTTTAGCTGGGGCGGTACAAGAGACCCAGTACTTC.

This clonotype was observed a handful of times. This rearrangement joins TRBV29-1 to TRBJ1-1; no firm D call. CDR1 SQVTM and CDR2 ANQGSEA come from the germline V gene. The CDR3 has 13 residues. The V and J ends lost 4 bases and 2 bases respectively, with 11 bases between them. CDR3: CSVARSQNTEAFF. The CDR3, as DNA: TGCAGCGTTGCGAGGAGTCAAAACACTGAAGCTTTCTTT.

This clonotype was observed a handful of times. This chain uses TRBV7-2 with TRBJ2-5; no clear D. The length of the CDR3 is 15 residues. Trimming cost V 2 bases and J 5 bases, with 15 bases left between them. Germline V CDR1 and CDR2: SGHTA, FQGNSA. CDR3 sequence reads: CASSLLGSVGETQYF. For the CDR3, the DNA is TGTGCCAGCAGCTTACTTGGGTCGGTGGGGGAGACCCAGTACTTC.

The V and J genes are TRBV5-1 and TRBJ2-1; D may be TRBD2 (6 bases). The CDR3 spans 15 residues. Trimming pared 2 bases from V and 2 bases from J, leaving 11 bases between. From germline, CDR1 is SGHRS and CDR2 YFSETQ. The CDR3 region has the DNA TGCGCCAGCAGCTTTCTCTGGGAGGCCTACAATGAGCAGTTCTTC. Translation gives CASSFLWEAYNEQFF.

The V and J genes are TRBV28 and TRBJ2-3, with 9 bases identical to TRBD1. Trimming cost V 6 bases and J 4 bases; bases outside gene matches: 11. Germline lookup yields CDR1 MDHEN and CDR2 SYDVKM. The CDR3 has 16 amino acids. The CDR3 is CASRRGLGQGPDTQYF. The CDR3 coding sequence is TGTGCCAGCAGAAGGGGGTTGGGACAGGGCCCAGATACGCAGTATTTT. The complete variable domain, with remaining parts taken from reference TRBV28 and TRBJ2-3, reads DVKVTQSSRYLVKRTGEKVFLECVQDMDHENMFWYRQDPGLGLRLIYFSYDVKMKEKGDIPEGYSVSREKKERFSLILESASTNQTSMYLCASRRGLGQGPDTQYFGPGTRLTVL.

This clonotype has more than one count but fewer than ten. This chain links TRBV6-2 or TRBV6-3 with TRBJ2-3; a possible D gene is TRBD1 (6 bases). The CDR3 runs to 14 residues. Germline V lookup: CDR1 MNHEY, CDR2 SVGEGT. V was trimmed by 3 bases and J by 6 bases, leaving 13 bases between them. CDR3 sequence reads: CASSYQGRGDTQYF. Written as DNA, the CDR3 is TGTGCCAGCAGTTATCAGGGTAGGGGGGATACGCAGTATTTT.

This clonotype was detected a few times. In nucleotides, the CDR3 is TGCGCCAGCAGCTTGGACGGGACACCAAGAACCTACGAGCAGTACTTC. It specifies CASSLDGTPRTYEQYF. The J gene is TRBJ2-7, the V gene TRBV5-1; weak D call: TRBD1 (6 bases). The CDR3 loop spans 16 amino acids. Germline CDR1 and CDR2: SGHRS and YFSETQ. Trimming removed 0 bases from V and 2 bases from J, with 15 bases in between.

The chain joins TRBV7-2 to TRBJ2-7, with 10 bases that match TRBD2. The DNA end lines up better with TRBJ2-1; the J call may be wrong. The CDR3 runs 15 residues. The germline V gene encodes CDR1 SGHTA and CDR2 FQGNSA. This CDR3 reads CASSLGGTSAMRQFF. CDR3 bases: TGTGCCAGCAGCTTAGGGGGGACTAGCGCAATGAGGCAGTTCTTC.

This clonotype was seen only a few times. In this CDR3 the conserved last residue, phenylalanine or tryptophan, is missing, so a read error is likely. This chain joins TRBV12-3 or TRBV12-4 and TRBJ2-3, with D hard to call. Trimming pared 6 bases from V and 8 bases from J, leaving 9 bases between. CDR3 length: 11 residues. DNA of the CDR3: TGTGCCAGCAGGAGGATTGGTACGCAGTATCTT. Translating gives CASRRIGTQYL.

This clonotype was detected only a few times. The chain has TRBV6-6 and TRBJ2-5, with TRBD2 matching over 9 bases. Germline trimming cut 2 bases from V and 1 base from J; bases unmatched to any gene: 2. This CDR3 region has 15 residues. Germline V gene data show CDR1 as MNHNY and CDR2 as SVGAGI (reference sequence). CDR3 residues: CASSYVAGVQETQYF. As DNA, the CDR3 is TGTGCCAGCAGTTACGTAGCGGGGGTCCAAGAGACCCAGTACTTC.

This clonotype was counted once. The chain has TRBV27 and TRBJ2-5; no firm D call. The assigned J gene may be wrong: the sequence end matches TRBJ2-1 better. Germline V gene data show CDR1 as MNHEY and CDR2 as SMNVEV (reference sequence). The CDR3 runs 9 residues. The CDR3 DNA sequence: TGTGCCAGCGGTAGGGAGCAGTTCTTC. Amino acids: CASGREQFF.

The chain combines TRBV5-1 with TRBJ2-3, with 7 bases matching TRBD2. This CDR3 region has 17 residues. Per the germline V gene, CDR1 is SGHRS and CDR2 is YFSETQ. V lost 4 bases to trimming and J lost 0 bases; unmatched junction nucleotides: 11. CDR3 DNA sequence: TGCGCCAGCAGCGCCGCGGTCCGGGGGGTTAGCACAGATACGCAGTATTTT. Amino acid sequence: CASSAAVRGVSTDTQYF.